This T cell receptor (beta chain) was captured by sequencing in a study of blood T cell repertoires in COVID-19. Study-level information: Both acute and convalescent COVID-19 samples were obtained from the United States, Italy and Spain. Sample material is recorded as cDNA or gDNA derived from T cells, B-cell-depleted T cells, or PBMCs.

In the original analysis: For nucleated cells, counts were estimated from reference gene primer amplification. Profiling relied on immunoSEQ multiplex PCR, and the TCRdb table lists in-frame clones only, not all of them. V and J calls and clone size are those listed in that table; D and trimming were worked out from the DNA. The data hold approximately 230,000 clones, with almost 90% observed a single time. Per germline, CDR1 SGDLS and CDR2 YYNGEE. The ends lost 4 bases at V and 4 bases at J; junction bases unmatched: 5. CDR3 size: 15 residues. Which cohort a participant joined came from the clinical history participants gave.

The sample comprised PBMCs or T cells enriched from blood (not recorded which). V gene TRBV9 combines with J gene TRBJ2-1; 10 nucleotides agree with TRBD2. This sequence originates from a woman aged 45-60 years with acute COVID-19. The CDR3 reads CASSPGTSEYNEQFF. Written as DNA, the CDR3 is TGTGCCAGCAGCCCCGGGACTAGCGAGTACAATGAGCAGTTCTTC. Combining the CDR3 with reference TRBV9 and TRBJ2-1 gives the whole variable domain DSGVTQTPKHLITATGQRVTLRCSPRSGDLSVYWYQQSLDQGLQFLIQYYNGEERAKGNILERFSAQQFPDLHSELNLSSLELGDSALYFCASSPGTSEYNEQFFGPGTRLTVL.